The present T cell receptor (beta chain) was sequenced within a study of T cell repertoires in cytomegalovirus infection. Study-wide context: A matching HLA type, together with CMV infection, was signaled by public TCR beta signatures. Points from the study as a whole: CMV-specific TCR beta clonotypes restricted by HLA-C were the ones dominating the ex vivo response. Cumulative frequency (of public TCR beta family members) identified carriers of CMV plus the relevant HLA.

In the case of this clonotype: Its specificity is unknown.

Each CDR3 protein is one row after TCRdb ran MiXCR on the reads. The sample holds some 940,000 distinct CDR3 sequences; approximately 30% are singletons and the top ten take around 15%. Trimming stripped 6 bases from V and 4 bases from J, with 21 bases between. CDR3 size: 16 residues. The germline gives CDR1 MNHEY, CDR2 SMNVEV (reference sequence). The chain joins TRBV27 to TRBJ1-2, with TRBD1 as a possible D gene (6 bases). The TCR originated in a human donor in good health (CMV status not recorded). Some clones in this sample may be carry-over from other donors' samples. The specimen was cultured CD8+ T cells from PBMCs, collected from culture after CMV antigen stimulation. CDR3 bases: TGTGCCAGCAGCCTAAATACAGGGAATTACCTCTATGGCTACACCTTC. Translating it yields CASSLNTGNYLYGYTF.